One and the same sample provided the 11 T cell receptor beta chains below, sequenced in a study of post-analysis software for immune sequencing data. Study observations and caveats: Four or five TRBV segments were significantly more frequent in patients than in controls. TRBV5-6, TRBV5-1 and TRBV20-1 were among these segments.

The library was made from cDNA and included unique molecular identifiers. A single record per CDR3 protein comes from TCRdb applying MiXCR to the PCR reads. The sample has about 200,000 distinct CDR3 sequences; around 29% are singletons. Antigens of these TCRs are unknown. What was sequenced was blood. These receptors were obtained from a girl under 18 with multiple sclerosis.

This clonotype occurred a few times. The CDR3 DNA reads as TGCAGTGCTAGGGGCGGGGGCGAAGAGACCCAGTACTTC. Translation: CSARGGGEETQYF. The chain is built from TRBV20-1 and TRBJ2-5, with D possibly TRBD2 on 7 matching bases. The CDR3 runs to 13 residues. V gave up 3 bases and J gave up 3 bases, with 11 bases separating them. The germline gives CDR1 DFQATT, CDR2 SNEGSKA (reference sequence).

This clonotype was recorded many times. This sequence joins TRBV3-1 and TRBJ2-5, with D unclear. Per the germline V gene, CDR1 is LGHDT and CDR2 is YNNKEL (reference sequence). This CDR3 comprises 16 residues. V lost 1 base, J lost 3 bases, and 15 bases lay in between. The CDR3, as DNA: TGTGCCAGCAGCCAAGTCGGTGGTACCGCTAAAGAGACCCAGTACTTC. This gives the protein CASSQVGGTAKETQYF.

Concerning this clonotype itself: A much larger clone differs from this one at a single base, so this may be a read error. V and J are TRBV10-3 and TRBJ2-5; D is undetermined. Germline CDR1 and CDR2: ENHRY and SYGVKD. Deletions cut 4 bases from V and 5 bases from J, with 17 bases between. The CDR3 has 15 amino acids. The CDR3 region is CAISVGTTEGETQYF. CDR3 bases: TGTGCCATCAGTGTAGGTACGACCGAAGGGGAGACCCAGTACTTC.

This chain connects TRBV29-1 to TRBJ1-1; D possibly corresponds to TRBD1 (5 bases). In germline, CDR1 is SQVTM, CDR2 ANQGSEA. V was clipped by 6 bases and J by 6 bases, with 17 bases between them. The CDR3 contains 13 residues. CDR3 in DNA: TGCAGCGTACTGACCGGCGGGGACGCTGAAGCTTTCTTT. This sequence encodes CSVLTGGDAEAFF.

This clonotype came up a few times. V and J are TRBV5-1 and TRBJ1-1; no clear D gene. V was cut by 5 bases and J by 2 bases, with 10 bases left in between. Germline V lookup: CDR1 SGHRS, CDR2 YFSETQ. This CDR3 region has 13 residues. CDR3 region: CASSPPENTEAFF. In DNA form, the CDR3 reads TGCGCCAGCAGTCCTCCGGAAAACACTGAAGCTTTCTTT.

The chain employs TRBV2 and TRBJ2-4, with 7 bases matching TRBD1. Per germline, CDR1 SNHLY and CDR2 FYNNEI. The CDR3 has 15 residues. Losses at the gene ends were 3 bases for V and 1 base for J; bases not matched to a gene: 3. The CDR3 DNA is TGTGCCAGCAGTGATAGGGACAGCGCCAAAAACATTCAGTACTTC. Encoded protein: CASSDRDSAKNIQYF.

Comment on this clonotype: This may stem from a read error, because a much larger clone lies one nucleotide away. This chain uses TRBV5-1 with TRBJ2-1; possible D gene TRBD2, 5 bases. Germline V CDR1 and CDR2: SGHRS, YFSETQ. V was trimmed by 4 bases and J by 9 bases, leaving 17 bases between them. The CDR3 is 14 amino acids. CDR3 nucleotide sequence: TGCGCCAGCAGCGGCGGGCTTACCAACAGTGAGCAGTTCTTC. Translated: CASSGGLTNSEQFF. Full variable domain (missing parts from reference TRBV5-1 and TRBJ2-1): KAGVTQTPRYLIKTRGQQVTLSCSPISGHRSVSWYQQTPGQGLQFLFEYFSETQRNKGNFPGRFSGRQFSNSRSEMNVSTLELGDSALYLCASSGGLTNSEQFFGPGTRLTVL.

This clonotype was observed at least ten times. This sequence joins TRBV5-1 and TRBJ1-1; possibly TRBD1 for D (5 bases). This CDR3 comprises 14 residues. V lost 0 bases, J lost 4 bases, and 10 bases lay in between. The germline gives CDR1 SGHRS, CDR2 YFSETQ. Here the CDR3 reads CASSLVVGATEAFF. Here the CDR3 DNA reads TGCGCCAGCAGCTTGGTGGTCGGGGCCACTGAAGCTTTCTTT.

The rearrangement joins TRBV7-2 to TRBJ2-2, with D perhaps being TRBD1 or TRBD2 (5 bases each). The V end was cut by 4 bases, the J end by 6 bases, with 12 bases between. The germline CDR1 and CDR2 sequences are SGHTA and FQGNSA. The CDR3 length is 14 residues. CDR3 coding DNA: TGTGCCAGCAGCTCCAGTTTGGGGGCCGGGGAGCTGTTTTTT. As protein: CASSSSLGAGELFF.

This sequence joins TRBV5-1 and TRBJ2-3; 11 bases fit TRBD2. J lost 2 bases, V lost 1 base, and 3 bases had no gene match. This CDR3 is built from 16 residues. CDR1 is SGHRS and CDR2 is YFSETQ in the germline V gene. CDR3: CASSLLTSGTTDTQYF. The CDR3 DNA follows: TGCGCCAGCAGCTTGCTGACTAGCGGGACCACAGATACGCAGTATTTT.

The V and J genes are TRBV5-1 and TRBJ2-5; D remains unclear. CDR3 length: 14 amino acids. Germline V gene sequence: CDR1 SGHRS, CDR2 YFSETQ. The germline V and J ends were trimmed by 2 bases and 11 bases, with 19 bases remaining between them. CDR3 sequence (DNA): TGCGCCAGCAGCTTCGGGCCGAGAGTGTCAGAGCAGTACTTC. It translates to CASSFGPRVSEQYF.